This T cell receptor (beta chain) is from a study of T cells after posttransplantation cyclophosphamide. Study observations and caveats: Recipient CMV seropositivity and CMV reactivation strongly tracked TRB clonality. Skin or GI-infiltrating T cells shared few TRB sequences with blood. Donor-recipient repertoire similarity was low at 1-2 months, rising over year one.

A marrow graft followed busulfan-fludarabine conditioning, with cyclophosphamide on days +3 and +4. As to this clone: What it binds is not known.

Profiled with immunoSEQ multiplex PCR; TCRdb holds only in-frame clones, not every one. Counted here are about 16,000 clones, roughly 93% occurring once; the ten biggest clones make up more than 0.45%. In germline, CDR1 is LGHNA, CDR2 YNFKEQ. Trimming cost V 0 bases and J 0 bases; bases outside gene matches: 1. The CDR3 consists of 16 residues. The rearrangement links TRBV4-2 to TRBJ2-1, with TRBD2 identical over 8 bases. The sequencing here drew on CD4+ T cells sorted from blood, taken after allogeneic stem cell transplant with posttransplant cyclophosphamide. This TCR was sampled from a male patient in his sixties or seventies who received an allogeneic stem cell transplant from a related donor and was CMV-positive. Part of the T cells may come from the graft donor. In DNA form, the CDR3 reads TGTGCCAGCAGCCAAGAGGGGACTAGCTCCTACAATGAGCAGTTCTTC. It specifies CASSQEGTSSYNEQFF.